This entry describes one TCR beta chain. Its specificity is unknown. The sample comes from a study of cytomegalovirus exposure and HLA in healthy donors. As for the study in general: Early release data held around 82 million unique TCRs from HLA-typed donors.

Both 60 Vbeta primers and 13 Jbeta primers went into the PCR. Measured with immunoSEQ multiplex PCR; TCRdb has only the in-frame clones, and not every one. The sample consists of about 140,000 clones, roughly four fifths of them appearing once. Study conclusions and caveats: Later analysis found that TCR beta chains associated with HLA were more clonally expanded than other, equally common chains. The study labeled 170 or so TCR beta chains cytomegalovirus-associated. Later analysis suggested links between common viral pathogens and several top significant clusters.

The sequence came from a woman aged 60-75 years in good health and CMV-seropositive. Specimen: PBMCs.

CDR3 in DNA: TGCAGCGTGTACGGGGGGCAGGACCTCTCCTACGAGCAGTACTTC. It is translated as CSVYGGQDLSYEQYF. The chain recombines TRBV29-1 with TRBJ2-5; perhaps TRBD2 as D (7 bases). The DNA matches TRBJ2-7 better at its end, which makes the J call doubtful. This CDR3 is 15 amino acids long. Germline values: CDR1 SQVTM, CDR2 ANQGSEA.